This T cell receptor beta chain stems from a study of beta chain features in type 1 diabetes. Study findings and constraints: Across all four CD4+ subsets, people with type 1 diabetes showed modestly shorter TCRB CDR3s. High-TCR-expressing cells could be over-represented by cDNA sequencing.

This clone was picked up a small number of times. Its antigen is unidentified. This CDR3 has 13 residues. V gave up 0 bases and J gave up 4 bases, with 5 bases separating them. Germline V CDR1 and CDR2: SGHTA, FQGTGA. Expressed TCRB transcripts were sequenced because the entire RNA isolate underwent reverse transcription. Only in-frame clones appear in the TCRdb table, and some are missing; sequencing was by immunoSEQ multiplex PCR. The data show about 160,000 clones, approximately 7.8% seen once. V usage is TRBV7-3 and J usage is TRBJ2-3, with D perhaps TRBD1 (5 bases). Sequencing was done on a sample of central memory CD4+ T cells from blood. The origin of this receptor is a woman between 40 and 50 years old with type 1 diabetes. CDR3 bases: TGTGCCAGCAGCTTAACAGGGGCAGATACGCAGTATTTT. As protein: CASSLTGADTQYF. The full variable domain, its missing parts supplied by reference TRBV7-3 and TRBJ2-3, is GAGVSQTPSNKVTEKGKYVELRCDPISGHTALYWYRQSLGQGPEFLIYFQGTGAADDSGLPNDRFFAVRPEGSVSTLKIQRTERGDSAVYLCASSLTGADTQYFGPGTRLTVL.